The 10 T cell receptor beta chains below come from one sample, sequenced in a study of blood T cell repertoires in COVID-19 (TCRdb year 2020). Libraries were constructed by the immunoSEQ multiplex PCR assay. The table comes from immuneACCESS by way of TCRdb, which keeps in-frame sequences with V and J called. Part of the clones is missing from these tables; in studies checked, under half for an unresolved V gene and the rest for unknown reasons. The sample table shows fewer than 35,000 clones, and roughly 88% are seen once. Roughly 6.3% of the sample belongs to the ten largest clones. Source material: peripheral blood. The receptors come from a human donor in a cohort sampled during active COVID-19.

The chain carries TRBV4-1 and TRBJ2-1; 9 nucleotides align to TRBD2. The CDR3 has 16 amino acids. The V gene end was trimmed by 1 base and the J gene end by 4 bases; junction bases not matched to a gene: 5. CDR1 is MGHRA and CDR2 is YSYEKL in the germline V gene. The CDR3 here is CASSQVSGRSYNEQFF. The CDR3 nucleotides are TGCGCCAGCAGCCAAGTTAGCGGGAGATCTTACAATGAGCAGTTCTTC.

The rearrangement joins TRBV19 to TRBJ2-1; D is uncertain. Germline V gives CDR1 LNHDA, CDR2 SQIVND (reference sequence). The CDR3 spans 15 residues. The V and J ends lost 4 bases and 2 bases respectively, with 12 bases between them. CDR3 nucleotides: TGTGCCAGTAGTACCGACACCTCTGCCTACAATGAGCAGTTCTTC. This translates into CASSTDTSAYNEQFF.

The chain links TRBV18 to TRBJ1-2, with 7 bases fitting TRBD1. V was pared by 3 bases and J by 3 bases, with 7 bases of the junction left unmatched. Germline V lookup: CDR1 KGHSH, CDR2 LQKENI. The CDR3 length is 15 residues. CDR3 protein: CASSPGQDLYYGYTF. Written as DNA, the CDR3 is TGTGCCAGCTCACCCGGACAGGACCTCTACTATGGCTACACCTTC.

The chain joins TRBV6-4 to TRBJ2-3; 7 nucleotides match TRBD1. Trimming at V came to 5 bases and at J to 2 bases, leaving 10 bases not matched to a gene. The CDR3 extends over 16 amino acids. Germline CDR1 and CDR2: MRHNA and SNTAGT. In DNA form, the CDR3 reads TGTGCCAGCAGTCCCACGGGGACAGAGATCACAGATACGCAGTATTTT. Translated: CASSPTGTEITDTQYF.

The chain combines TRBV28 with TRBJ2-4; 7 bases agree with TRBD2. Trimming removed 8 bases from V and 1 base from J; junction bases left unmatched: 17. The germline V gene encodes CDR1 MDHEN and CDR2 SYDVKM. The CDR3 runs to 18 residues. DNA of the CDR3: TGTGCCAGCCACAGAAGGGACTATGGGGTCCGGGCCAAAAACATTCAGTACTTC. Translating gives CASHRRDYGVRAKNIQYF.

The chain carries TRBV5-1 and TRBJ2-3; TRBD1 is a possible D gene (5 bases). Trimming removed 3 bases from V and 3 bases from J, with 14 bases in between. Germline assignment: CDR1 SGHRS and CDR2 YFSETQ. The CDR3 contains 15 residues. In DNA form, the CDR3 reads TGCGCCAGCAGCTACGCAGGGCCCCCTACAGATACGCAGTATTTT. Encoded protein: CASSYAGPPTDTQYF.

The chain couples TRBV28 to TRBJ2-7, with TRBD1 identical over 8 bases. J was trimmed by 0 bases and V by 7 bases; bases with no gene match: 8. Germline CDR1 MDHEN, CDR2 SYDVKM. This CDR3 region has 15 residues. This chain's CDR3 is CASKNGDRYSYEQYF. The CDR3 nucleotides are TGTGCCAGCAAGAACGGGGACAGGTACTCCTACGAGCAGTACTTC.

This clone has just one count. The V call is TRBV4-1, the J call TRBJ2-3, with D possibly TRBD2 on 5 matching bases. Germline V gives CDR1 MGHRA, CDR2 YSYEKL. There are 15 residues in the CDR3. The V and J ends lost 1 base and 4 bases respectively, with 12 bases between them. The CDR3: CASSQVHGMSDTQYF. The DNA for the CDR3 is TGCGCCAGCAGCCAAGTGCACGGGATGTCAGATACGCAGTATTTT.

The chain employs TRBV11-2 and TRBJ2-5; D may be TRBD1 (6 bases). The CDR3 is 14 amino acids. Germline loops: CDR1 SGHAT, CDR2 FQNNGV. The germline V and J ends were trimmed by 1 base and 1 base, with 7 bases remaining between them. CDR3 DNA sequence: TGTGCCAGCAGCTTAGCAGGGGCCCAAGAGACCCAGTACTTC. Amino acid sequence: CASSLAGAQETQYF.

This clone is medium-sized by share. The chain links TRBV5-6 to TRBJ1-1, with D possibly TRBD1 on 6 matching bases. This CDR3 has 14 residues. The V gene's germline CDR1 is SGHDT and CDR2 YYEEEE. Trimming pared 0 bases from V and 1 base from J, leaving 7 bases between. The DNA of the CDR3 is TGTGCCAGCAGCTTGGGGGGGCAGAACACTGAAGCTTTCTTT. Amino acids: CASSLGGQNTEAFF.